This T cell receptor (beta chain) was documented in a study of early T cells in non-severe SARS-CoV-2 infection. Study-wide context: Sequencing of bulk RNA from unsorted whole blood was done, without chain pairing. Study-level findings and limits: Matches to VDJdb favored anti-spike CD8 responses and missed private and CD4 specificities.

V lost 2 bases, J lost 0 bases, and 13 bases lay in between. The CDR3 extends over 16 amino acids. Germline CDR1 is MNHEY and CDR2 is SVGEGT. A remark on this clonotype: Its antigen is not identified.

Attachment of unique molecular identifiers was made to individual cDNA molecules. From the 5' RACE reads, TCRdb called clonotypes with MiXCR, one entry per CDR3 protein. The data contain some 44,000 distinct CDR3 sequences, 5% to 6.5% of them singletons. This receptor was identified in an adult who was a healthcare worker with PCR-confirmed SARS-CoV-2 infection or an uninfected control (not recorded which). The chain recombines TRBV6-2 or TRBV6-3 with TRBJ1-1, with a possible D match to TRBD1 (5 bases). The sample was whole blood, taken at baseline. This chain's CDR3 is CASSYRSGGMNTEAFF. For the CDR3, the DNA is TGTGCCAGCAGTTACCGGAGTGGGGGGATGAACACTGAAGCTTTCTTT.